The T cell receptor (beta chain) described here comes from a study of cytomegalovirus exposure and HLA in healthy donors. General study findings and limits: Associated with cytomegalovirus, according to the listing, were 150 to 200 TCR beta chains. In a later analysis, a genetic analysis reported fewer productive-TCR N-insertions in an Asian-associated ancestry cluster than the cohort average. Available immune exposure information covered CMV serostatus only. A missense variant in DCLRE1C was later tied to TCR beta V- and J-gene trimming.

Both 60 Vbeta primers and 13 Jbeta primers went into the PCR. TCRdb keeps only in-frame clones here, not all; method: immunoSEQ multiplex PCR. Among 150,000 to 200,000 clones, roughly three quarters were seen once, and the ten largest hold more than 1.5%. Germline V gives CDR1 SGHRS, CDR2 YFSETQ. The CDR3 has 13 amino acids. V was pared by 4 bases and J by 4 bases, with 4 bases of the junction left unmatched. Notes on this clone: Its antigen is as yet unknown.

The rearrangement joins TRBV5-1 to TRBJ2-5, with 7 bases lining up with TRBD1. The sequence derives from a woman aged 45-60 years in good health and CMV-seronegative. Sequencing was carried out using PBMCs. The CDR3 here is CASSPYRGETQYF. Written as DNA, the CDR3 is TGCGCCAGCAGCCCGTACAGGGGAGAGACCCAGTACTTC.